These T cell receptor beta chains were read from a single sample in a study of OX40 agonist ivuxolimab in advanced cancers. TCRdb keeps only in-frame clones here, not all; method: immunoSEQ multiplex PCR. Altogether tens of thousands of clones are present, approximately 86% being singletons, with the ten largest covering approximately 2%. The specimen comprised CD4+ or CD8+ T cells sorted from blood, sampled in a trial of the OX40 agonist ivuxolimab. The receptors stem from an adult with an advanced solid tumor such as melanoma, head and neck, liver or kidney cancer. Each CDR3 is given with its conserved first and last residue. A D gene is named only where the DNA matches it firmly. Not all rows give a size; the values are once, few, many and, for expanded clones, a class.

TRBD2,few,17,TRBV19,TRBJ2-5,TGTGCCAGTAGTATAGACGGTAGCGGGAGGGCGGGGGAGACCCAGTACTTC,CASSIDGSGRAGETQYF
TRBD1,NA,17,TRBV15,TRBJ2-7,TGTGCCACCAGCAGAGATGGAGCCTCCGGGACAGGGGGCGTGCAGTACTTC,CATSRDGASGTGGVQYF
NA,once,13,TRBV11-1,TRBJ2-1,TGTGCCAGCAGTCTACCGGGACAATCTGAGCAGTTCTTC,CASSLPGQSEQFF
NA,NA,15,TRBV28,TRBJ1-4,TGTGCCAGCGGATTACCGGGACCGACTAATGAAAAACTGTTTTTT,CASGLPGPTNEKLFF
NA,medium-sized,12,TRBV2,TRBJ2-1,TGTGCCAGCAGTGGGGTCGGACGTGAGCAGTTCTTC,CASSGVGREQFF
NA,NA,14,TRBV4-1,TRBJ1-4,TGCGCCAGCAGCCAAGCGAAGACAGCCGAAAAACTGTTTTTT,CASSQAKTAEKLFF
NA,NA,15,TRBV7-9,TRBJ1-1,TGTGCCAGCACCAAAGGGGGGGCCAAGAACACTGAAGCTTTCTTT,CASTKGGAKNTEAFF
TRBD1,NA,15,TRBV28,TRBJ2-2,TGTGCCAGCAGTTTACGGGACAGGGAGGCCGGGGAGCTGTTTTTT,CASSLRDREAGELFF
NA,NA,15,TRBV19,TRBJ1-2,TGTGCCAGTAGTATAGACAGGGTTTGGAGGAATGGCTACACCTTC,CASSIDRVWRNGYTF
TRBD1,NA,14,TRBV2,TRBJ1-2,TGTGCCAGCGATAGGGCCCAGGGGGCTGATGGCTACACCTTC,CASDRAQGADGYTF
NA,NA,15,TRBV6-6,TRBJ1-1,TGTGCCAGCAGTTACAGGGGCGAAATGAACACTGAAGCTTTCTTT,CASSYRGEMNTEAFF
TRBD1,NA,21,TRBV14,TRBJ1-3,TGTGCCAGCAGCCAAGAGAAGGACAGGTGGACCGATCTTTTGTCTGGAAACACCATATATTTT,CASSQEKDRWTDLLSGNTIYF
NA,once,14,TRBV6-1,TRBJ1-6,TGTGCCAGCAGTCTAAGGCAGCCTGATTCACCCCTCCACTTT,CASSLRQPDSPLHF
NA,NA,15,TRBV4-1,TRBJ2-2,TGCGCCAGCAGCCAAGTTGGGGGTCGCACCGGGGAGCTGTTTTTT,CASSQVGGRTGELFF
NA,few,15,TRBV19,TRBJ1-6,TGTGCCAGTAGTATTCAGCCAGGGACCAATTCACCCCTCCACTTT,CASSIQPGTNSPLHF
TRBD2,NA,15,TRBV28,TRBJ2-5,TGTGCCAGCAGCCGACTAGCGGGGGGGGGTAAGACCCAGTACTTC,CASSRLAGGGKTQYF
NA,NA,15,TRBV5-6,TRBJ2-3,TGTGCCAGCAGCCTTCTGGGCGACAGCACAGATACGCAGTATTTT,CASSLLGDSTDTQYF
TRBD1,NA,16,TRBV4-3,TRBJ1-5,TGCGCCAGCAGCCTCAACCGCCGGACAGGGGCTCAGCCCCAGCATTTT,CASSLNRRTGAQPQHF
TRBD2,NA,15,TRBV29-1,TRBJ2-1,TGCAGCGTTGCTCCCGGGACTAGCGGGGCTTATGAGCAGTTCTTC,CSVAPGTSGAYEQFF
NA,NA,14,TRBV18,TRBJ1-2,TGTGCCAGCTCACCCGGGGGGAAGGATTATGGCTACACCTTC,CASSPGGKDYGYTF
TRBD1,NA,15,TRBV6-1,TRBJ1-2,TGTGCCAGCAGTGAAGTAGCAGGGGGCTTCTATGGCTACACCTTC,CASSEVAGGFYGYTF
NA,NA,16,TRBV6-8,TRBJ1-2,TGTGCCAGCAGTTACCACGCCGGCAGGGCCCCCCGGGGCTACACCTTC,CASSYHAGRAPRGYTF
NA,NA,17,TRBV4-1,TRBJ2-7,TGCGCCAGCAGCCAAGATCTAGTCAGAGGGCAGGGGGGCCGGGGGCACTTC,CASSQDLVRGQGGRGHF
TRBD1,once,17,TRBV4-2,TRBJ1-2,TGTGCCAGCAGCCAAGATGGGGCAGGGGGGATCTACTATGGCTACACCTTC,CASSQDGAGGIYYGYTF
TRBD1,NA,13,TRBV2,TRBJ1-4,TGTGCAGGGAGAGTGACAGGGTTTGAAAAACTGTTTTTT,CAGRVTGFEKLFF
NA,NA,14,TRBV9,TRBJ1-1,TGTGCCAGCAGCTTGGGAGGCGTGAACACTGAAGCTTTCTTT,CASSLGGVNTEAFF
NA,NA,16,TRBV5-1,TRBJ2-1,TGCGCCAGCAGCGTCCAACAGGCTAGCTCCTACAATGAGCAGTTCTTC,CASSVQQASSYNEQFF
TRBD2,NA,14,TRBV5-6,TRBJ2-5,TGTGCCAGCAGCTTTTCTAGCGGGGGTGAGACCCAGTACTTC,CASSFSSGGETQYF
TRBD1,NA,15,TRBV30,TRBJ1-4,TGTGCCTGGACCCTCCCGGACAGGTATCGAGAAAAACTGTTTTTT,CAWTLPDRYREKLFF
NA,NA,14,TRBV25-1,TRBJ1-4,TGTGCCAGCAGCCAACAGGGTTTAGGAGAAAAACTGTTTTTT,CASSQQGLGEKLFF
NA,NA,14,TRBV10-3,TRBJ1-2,TGTGCCATCAGTGAGTCGAGAGCCTCCTATGGCTACACCTTC,CAISESRASYGYTF
TRBD2,NA,15,TRBV11-3,TRBJ2-2,TGTGCCAGCAGCTTGACTAGCGGGAACACCGGGGAGCTGTTTTTT,CASSLTSGNTGELFF
TRBD2,NA,15,TRBV11-3,TRBJ2-1,TGTGCCAGCAGCCGCACTAGCGGGAGTGGCAATGAGCAGTTCTTC,CASSRTSGSGNEQFF
NA,once,14,TRBV4-3,TRBJ1-6,TGCGCCAGCAGCCAAGGCAGTTATAATTCACCCCTCCACTTT,CASSQGSYNSPLHF
TRBD1,NA,15,TRBV7-9,TRBJ1-6,TGTGCCAGCAGCTTACCCGGCAGGGGGGGTTCACCCCTCCACTTT,CASSLPGRGGSPLHF
TRBD2,NA,16,TRBV19,TRBJ2-2,TGTGCCACCGGAAAAGGTAGCGGGGCGAACACCGGGGAGCTGTTTTTT,CATGKGSGANTGELFF
TRBD1,NA,15,TRBV6-5,TRBJ2-7,TGTGCCAGCAGGTCCCGGGGACAGGGTGTGCGGGAGCAGTACTTC,CASRSRGQGVREQYF
TRBD2,NA,15,TRBV7-2,TRBJ2-1,TGTGCCAGCAGCTTGACTAGCGTCCTCAGGGATGAGCAGTTCTTC,CASSLTSVLRDEQFF
NA,NA,14,TRBV7-2,TRBJ2-1,TGTGCCAGCAGCTCCCTTGGGGCGTTAAATACGGAGTTCTTC,CASSSLGALNTEFF
TRBD2,NA,15,TRBV7-3,TRBJ2-3,TGTGCCAGCAGCTCCGGGGGGGGTGGCACAGATACGCAGTATTTT,CASSSGGGGTDTQYF
TRBD2,NA,15,TRBV7-3,TRBJ2-1,TGTGCCAGCAGCTTACAACTAGCGGGAAGTAGTGAGCAGTTCTTC,CASSLQLAGSSEQFF
NA,NA,15,TRBV7-3,TRBJ2-3,TGTGCCAGCAGCTTAGCGGGGATAACGGGAGATACGCAGTATTTT,CASSLAGITGDTQYF
NA,once,11,TRBV7-9,TRBJ1-2,TGTGCCAGCAGCTTATTTGGGGGCTACACCTTC,CASSLFGGYTF
NA,NA,17,TRBV14,TRBJ2-2,TGTGCCAGCAGCCACAGAGGTGGCCTTGCGAACACCGGGGAGCTGTTTTTT,CASSHRGGLANTGELFF
TRBD2,NA,13,TRBV7-6,TRBJ2-7,TGTGCCAGCAGCCGCGGGAGCGCCTACGAGCAGTACTTC,CASSRGSAYEQYF
NA,few,16,TRBV5-4,TRBJ2-2,TGTGCCAGCAGCTTTTTTGCGGGGACCAGCACCGGGGAGCTGTTTTTT,CASSFFAGTSTGELFF
NA,NA,15,TRBV7-2,TRBJ2-7,TGTGCCAGCAGCTATGAGGGGGTCCGGACCTACGAGCAGTACTTC,CASSYEGVRTYEQYF
TRBD2,NA,15,TRBV4-2,TRBJ2-7,TGTGCCAGCAGCCAAGTAGCGGGAGTCGGCTACGAGCAGTACTTC,CASSQVAGVGYEQYF
TRBD2,NA,14,TRBV6-5,TRBJ2-1,TGTGCCAGCAGTCCCGCCGGGGGGGTAAATGAGCAGTTCTTC,CASSPAGGVNEQFF
NA,NA,13,TRBV6-1,TRBJ2-1,TGTGCCAGCAGTTCGGGTAAATACAATGGGCAGTTCTTC,CASSSGKYNGQFF
NA,NA,15,TRBV19,TRBJ1-5,TGTGCCAGTAGTTCAAATCCGGGGAACAATCAGCCCCAGCATTTT,CASSSNPGNNQPQHF
NA,NA,14,TRBV6-6,TRBJ1-5,TGTGCCAGCAGGCCGCCGGGGAGCAATCAGCCCCAGCATTTT,CASRPPGSNQPQHF
NA,NA,11,TRBV20-1,TRBJ2-1,TGCAGTGCTTTACAGGGCTATGAGCAGTTCTTC,CSALQGYEQFF